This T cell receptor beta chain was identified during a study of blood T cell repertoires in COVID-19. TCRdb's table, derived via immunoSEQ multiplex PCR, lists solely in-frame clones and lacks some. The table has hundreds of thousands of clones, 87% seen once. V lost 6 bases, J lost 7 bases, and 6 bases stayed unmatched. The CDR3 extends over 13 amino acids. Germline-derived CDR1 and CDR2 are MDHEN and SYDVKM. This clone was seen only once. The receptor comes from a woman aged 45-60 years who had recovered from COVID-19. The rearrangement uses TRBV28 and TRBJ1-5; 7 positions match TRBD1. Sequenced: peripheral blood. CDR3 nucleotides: TGTGCCAGCAGCGAAGACAGGGTACAGCCCCAGCATTTT. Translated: CASSEDRVQPQHF.